The 6 T cell receptor beta chains listed next were all sequenced from one sample in a study of blood T cell repertoires in COVID-19. Clones were read by immunoSEQ multiplex PCR, and TCRdb kept only the in-frame ones, dropping some. The data hold around 330,000 clones, with roughly nine tenths observed a single time. The sample was PBMCs or T cells enriched from blood (not recorded which). The receptors originated from a man aged 55-75 years who had recovered from COVID-19.

This clone was seen a single time. Here the CDR3 DNA reads TGTGCCAGTAGCCGAGCCCCGTCTGGAAACACCATATATTTT. It codes for CASSRAPSGNTIYF. The chain links TRBV19 to TRBJ1-3, with no clear D. This CDR3 is 14 amino acids long. CDR1 and CDR2 from the germline V gene are LNHDA and SQIVND (reference sequence). V was cut by 6 bases and J by 1 base, with 10 bases left in between.

This sequence joins TRBV11-3 and TRBJ1-3; no clear D. CDR3 length: 12 residues. CDR1 and CDR2 (germline): SGHNT, YENEEA. The V end lost 4 bases, the J end lost 7 bases, and 8 bases lay between the germline ends. The CDR3 region has the DNA TGTGCCAGCAGCTCGGTCGGGAACACCATATATTTT. Protein: CASSSVGNTIYF.

This clone appeared once. The chain is built from TRBV5-6 and TRBJ1-2, with D unresolved. The CDR3 loop spans 14 amino acids. With 1 base removed from V and 7 bases from J, the gap between germline ends came to 14 bases. Germline V gene lookup returns CDR1 SGHDT and CDR2 YYEEEE. The CDR3 nucleotides are TGTGCCAGCAGCTTGAGGTCCGGGTTTCGTGGCTACACCTTC. It yields the protein CASSLRSGFRGYTF.

V and J are TRBV2 and TRBJ1-4; 7 bases match TRBD1. Germline CDR1 SNHLY, CDR2 FYNNEI. Trimming took 6 bases from V and 3 from J; bases not matched to a gene: 4. The CDR3 consists of 14 residues. The CDR3 protein is CASRKQGSNEKLFF. The DNA of the CDR3 is TGTGCCAGCAGGAAACAGGGGTCTAATGAAAAACTGTTTTTT.

This chain links TRBV6-6 with TRBJ1-4; D gene ambiguous. This CDR3 is built from 15 residues. The germline CDR1 and CDR2 sequences are MNHNY and SVGAGI (reference sequence). Trimming shortened V by 2 bases and J by 10 bases, and 17 bases separated the two germline ends. The CDR3 DNA reads as TGTGCCAGCAGTTACGGTGAGGGTAAGCCTAGAAAACTGTTTTTT. It is translated as CASSYGEGKPRKLFF.

V is TRBV3-1 (or the pseudogene TRBV3-2) and J is TRBJ2-1, with TRBD1 matching 8 bases. This CDR3 contains 17 residues. After removal of 0 bases from V and 1 base from J, the junction contained 5 bases not matched to a gene. Germline V CDR1 and CDR2: LGHDT, YNNKEL (reference sequence). The CDR3 sequence is CASSQDRGRGSYNEQFF. CDR3 sequence (DNA): TGTGCCAGCAGCCAAGACAGGGGGCGAGGATCCTACAATGAGCAGTTCTTC.